These 15 T cell receptor beta chains share one sample of origin, sequenced in a study of CD8+CD57+ T cells in acquired aplastic anemia. Profiling that covered TCR beta VDJ and CDR3 relied on genomic DNA as its template. TCRdb re-called the reads with MiXCR, one entry per CDR3 protein. The data show over 250,000 distinct CDR3 sequences, approximately 58% seen once. For sequencing, patients were chosen who had shown expansion of CD8+CD57+ cells by flow cytometry. The sample taken for sequencing was sorted CD4+, CD8+, or CD8+CD57+ T cells (not recorded which) from PBMCs. The receptor source for this set is a human donor with aplastic anemia.

The rearrangement joins TRBV24-1 to TRBJ2-1, with TRBD2 matching over 13 bases. This CDR3 spans 15 amino acids. Germline trimming cut 4 bases from V and 7 bases from J; bases unmatched to any gene: 3. The germline gives CDR1 KGHDR, CDR2 SFDVKD. The CDR3 here is CATSDWGLAGNEQFF. The CDR3 bases are TGTGCCACCAGTGACTGGGGACTAGCGGGAAATGAGCAGTTCTTC.

The chain has TRBV4-2 and TRBJ1-5; TRBD1 is a possible D gene (6 bases). CDR3 length: 15 residues. Between the trimmed V and J ends, which lost 1 base and 1 base, there was a span of 8 bases. Germline V gives CDR1 LGHNA, CDR2 YNFKEQ. CDR3 nucleotides: TGTGCCAGCAGCCAAGGGGGGCAAAGCAATCAGCCCCAGCATTTT. This sequence encodes CASSQGGQSNQPQHF.

The rearrangement links TRBV10-3 to TRBJ2-1; 8 bases are a match to TRBD1. This CDR3 is built from 17 residues. From germline, CDR1 is ENHRY and CDR2 SYGVKD. The V gene end was trimmed by 2 bases and the J gene end by 0 bases; junction bases not matched to a gene: 6. The CDR3 bases are TGTGCCATCAGTGAGGTAGACAGGGGTCCCTCCTACAATGAGCAGTTCTTC. This encodes CAISEVDRGPSYNEQFF.

This clonotype was observed a handful of times. In DNA, the CDR3 is TGTGCCAGCTTTCGGGGAAAGTCGACCTATAATTCACCCCTCCACTTT. Amino acid sequence: CASFRGKSTYNSPLHF. The V and J genes are TRBV2 and TRBJ1-6; D gene unclear. V lost 8 bases and J 2 bases, leaving 16 bases between the germline ends. From germline, CDR1 is SNHLY and CDR2 FYNNEI. This CDR3 is 16 amino acids long.

The V and J genes are TRBV7-9 and TRBJ1-2, with 9 nucleotides matching TRBD1. Germline V gene data show CDR1 as SEHNR and CDR2 as FQNEAQ (reference sequence). This CDR3 comprises 13 residues. V was clipped by 3 bases and J by 8 bases; unmatched bases: 4. CDR3 DNA sequence: TGTGCCAGCAGCTTCCGGACAGGGGACGGCTACACCTTC. Protein product: CASSFRTGDGYTF.

V gene TRBV5-1 combines with J gene TRBJ1-1; 7 bases align to TRBD1. Looked up from germline, CDR1 is SGHRS and CDR2 is YFSETQ. Trimming took 4 bases from V and 4 from J; bases not matched to a gene: 7. This CDR3 comprises 14 residues. DNA for the CDR3: TGCGCCAGCAGCACGACAGGGCTCGGCACTGAAGCTTTCTTT. Translating gives CASSTTGLGTEAFF.

This clonotype was counted at least ten times. This chain links TRBV20-1 with TRBJ1-4; D is possibly TRBD1 (5 bases). The CDR3 loop spans 15 amino acids. The ends were cut back, 0 bases at V and 11 bases at J, with 19 bases in the middle. Germline CDR1 DFQATT, CDR2 SNEGSKA (reference sequence). CDR3 nucleotides: TGCAGTGCTAGAGAGAACCGGGACCTCGGCTTGAAACTGTTTTTT. Residues: CSARENRDLGLKLFF.

Notes on this clonotype: The CDR3 does not end in the conserved phenylalanine or tryptophan, so this is likely a read error. The genes are TRBV12-3 or TRBV12-4 and TRBJ1-1; D is ambiguous. There are 16 residues in the CDR3. CDR3 bases: TGTGCCAGCAGTTCCACCTTCGGACGCGGGAACACTGAGGCTTTCTAT. This encodes CASSSTFGRGNTEAFY.

This clonotype was observed at least ten times. The chain recombines TRBV7-2 with TRBJ1-2, with 11 nucleotides matching TRBD1. Germline V CDR1 and CDR2: SGHTA, FQGNSA. The CDR3 spans 13 residues. Trimming cost V 5 bases and J 6 bases; bases outside gene matches: 2. This CDR3 reads CASSQGQGDGYTF. The CDR3 nucleotides read TGTGCCAGCAGCCAGGGACAGGGGGATGGCTACACCTTC.

For this clonotype: At one of its ends the junction is not consistent with the germline gene, which may arise from a read error. The rearrangement uses TRBV24-1 and TRBJ2-7; 11 bases match TRBD1. The V gene's germline CDR1 is KGHDR and CDR2 SFDVKD. CDR3 length: 17 amino acids. For the CDR3, the DNA is TGTGCCACCAGCGATTCGGACAGGGGGCAAACCTCCTACGAGCAGTACTTC. Translated, it gives CATSDSDRGQTSYEQYF.

This chain links TRBV7-2 with TRBJ2-1; D not certain. The V and J ends lost 1 base and 4 bases respectively, with 5 bases between them. This CDR3 contains 13 residues. The germline V gene encodes CDR1 SGHTA and CDR2 FQGNSA. The DNA for the CDR3 is TGTGCCAGCAGCTTAGAGAGTTACAATGAGCAGTTCTTC. The encoded protein is CASSLESYNEQFF.

The chain employs TRBV2 and TRBJ1-6, with a weak D call TRBD1 (5 bases). This CDR3 spans 15 amino acids. Trimming removed 10 bases at V and 0 bases at J, with 13 bases between. The germline CDR1 and CDR2 sequences are SNHLY and FYNNEI. Written as DNA, the CDR3 is TGTGCCACCGCGGGGGGGAGCTCCTATAATTCACCCCTCCACTTT. This codes for CATAGGSSYNSPLHF.

This clonotype has only a few counts. The gene calls are TRBV2 and TRBJ1-2; 7 bases fit TRBD1. The J segment lost 8 bases and the V segment lost 9 bases, leaving 12 bases of the junction unmatched. In germline, CDR1 is SNHLY, CDR2 FYNNEI. The CDR3 loop spans 13 amino acids. CDR3 DNA sequence: TGTGCCAGAGGGGGCGAGGGTTTAAGGGGCTACACCTTC. This encodes CARGGEGLRGYTF. Using reference TRBV2 and TRBJ1-2 for the parts outside the CDR3, the full variable domain is EPEVTQTPSHQVTQMGQEVILRCVPISNHLYFYWYRQILGQKVEFLVSFYNNEISEKSEIFDDQFSVERPDGSNFTLKIRSTKLEDSAMYFCARGGEGLRGYTFGSGTRLTVV.

This chain connects TRBV2 to TRBJ2-7, with 9 bases matching TRBD2. The V and J ends lost 2 bases and 3 bases, in that order; junction bases with no gene match: 2. CDR3 length equals 14 residues. Germline CDR1 is SNHLY and CDR2 is FYNNEI. CDR3 DNA sequence: TGTGCCAGCAGTGAACATAGCGGGGGCTACGAGCAGTACTTC. Translating gives CASSEHSGGYEQYF. Complete variable domain (other parts from reference TRBV2 and TRBJ2-7): EPEVTQTPSHQVTQMGQEVILRCVPISNHLYFYWYRQILGQKVEFLVSFYNNEISEKSEIFDDQFSVERPDGSNFTLKIRSTKLEDSAMYFCASSEHSGGYEQYFGPGTRLTVT.

This clonotype was observed at least ten times. V is TRBV7-8 and J is TRBJ2-7; D remains ambiguous. CDR1 is SGHVS, CDR2 FQNEAQ, per germline. Trimming left V 0 bases short and J 4 bases short, with 13 bases between. CDR3 size: 15 residues. Here the CDR3 DNA reads TGTGCCAGCAGCTTAGCGAGTTCCAGCGTATACGAGCAGTACTTC. Encoded protein: CASSLASSSVYEQYF.